This TCR beta chain emerged from a study of cytomegalovirus exposure and HLA in healthy donors. Study-level results: Later analysis indicated greater clonal expansion among HLA-associated TCR beta chains than among equally common other chains.

The CDR3 contains 16 residues. The germline CDR1 and CDR2 sequences are SGHRS and YFSETQ. V was shortened by 0 bases and J by 2 bases, with 15 bases between the two germline ends. Vbeta (60) and Jbeta (13) primers were used in the PCR. In the original workflow: Later work found 80 million or so unique TCR beta chains, with about 10 million shared. Sequenced by immunoSEQ multiplex PCR; TCRdb stores in-frame clones only, minus some. That table gives V, J and clone size, and the DNA gave D and trimming. The sample holds some 120,000 clones, about 66% seen once. Note on this clone: Its cognate antigen is unknown.

Sequencing was carried out using PBMCs. V is TRBV5-1 and J is TRBJ2-7; D uncertain. The origin of this receptor is a young man in good health and CMV-seropositive. CDR3 loop: CASSLAPPRSTYEQYF. In DNA, the CDR3 is TGCGCCAGCAGCTTGGCCCCACCTCGGTCTACCTACGAGCAGTACTTC.